The rows below give T cell receptor beta chains drawn from one sample of a study of blood T cells in healthy people across ages. MiXCR, applied by TCRdb to the 5' RACE reads, yields one record per CDR3 protein. This table holds a few hundred thousand distinct CDR3 sequences, 52% found once. The specimen sequenced was blood. These receptors all stem from a man in his fifties or sixties in good health. Each CDR3 is given with its conserved first and last residue. D genes are given only for firm matches. Some rows mark clone size as missing; the rest say once, few, many or name a class of expanded clone.

TRBD2	TRBV5-4	TRBJ2-3	.	CASSPSGRAPDTQYF	TGTGCCAGCAGTCCTAGCGGGAGGGCCCCAGATACGCAGTATTTT
.	TRBV7-2	TRBJ2-7	few	CASSLQGMDYEQYF	TGTGCCAGCAGCTTACAGGGGATGGACTACGAGCAGTACTTC
TRBD1	TRBV28	TRBJ2-3	.	CASSSTSDRVTDTQYF	TGTGCCAGCAGTTCCACTTCGGACAGGGTGACAGATACGCAGTATTTT
TRBD2	TRBV28	TRBJ2-1	.	CASSPGTIYNEQFF	TGTGCCAGCAGTCCCGGGACTATCTACAATGAGCAGTTCTTC
.	TRBV7-8	TRBJ1-1	.	CASSRTELNTEAFF	TGTGCCAGCAGCCGGACGGAGCTGAACACTGAAGCTTTCTTT
TRBD1	TRBV5-1	TRBJ2-1	.	CASRSGQVNNEQFF	TGCGCCAGCAGATCGGGACAGGTAAACAATGAGCAGTTCTTC
TRBD1	TRBV15	TRBJ1-5	.	CATSGGGTGVNQPQHF	TGTGCCACCAGCGGGGGGGGGACAGGGGTTAATCAGCCCCAGCATTTT
.	TRBV29-1	TRBJ2-1	.	CSVEGGAAYNEQFF	TGCAGCGTTGAAGGGGGGGCCGCCTACAATGAGCAGTTCTTC
.	TRBV4-2	TRBJ2-5	.	CASSQYGQETQYF	TGTGCCAGCAGCCAATATGGTCAAGAGACCCAGTACTTC
TRBD1	TRBV7-3	TRBJ2-6	few	CASTLRGTGSSGANVLTF	TGTGCCAGCACCCTGCGGGGGACAGGGAGCTCTGGGGCCAACGTCCTGACTTTC
.	TRBV9	TRBJ2-1	few	CASSVGGAGRGNEQFF	TGTGCCAGCAGCGTAGGGGGGGCAGGGCGAGGGAATGAGCAGTTCTTC
.	TRBV6-5	TRBJ2-2	many	CASRNTGELFF	TGTGCCAGCAGGAACACCGGGGAGCTGTTTTTT
TRBD1	TRBV20-1	TRBJ2-5	.	CSAPETGANEQYF	TGCAGTGCGCCCGAGACAGGGGCGAATGAGCAGTACTTC
TRBD2	TRBV2	TRBJ2-3	many	CASSLWGLAGSDTQYF	TGTGCCAGCAGTCTCTGGGGACTAGCGGGGAGTGATACGCAGTATTTT
TRBD2	TRBV10-2	TRBJ2-7	.	CASRAGLADPYEQYF	TGCGCCAGCAGGGCGGGACTAGCGGACCCTTACGAGCAGTACTTC
.	TRBV5-5	TRBJ2-7	.	CASSSSSQQYF	TGTGCCAGCAGCTCCAGTAGTCAACAGTACTTC
.	TRBV30	TRBJ1-2	.	CAWTEGHHYGYTF	TGTGCCTGGACCGAGGGGCACCACTATGGCTACACCTTC
TRBD2	TRBV20-1	TRBJ2-1	.	CSAREKRGVQFF	TGCAGTGCTAGAGAGAAGCGGGGCGTCCAGTTCTTC
.	TRBV6-6	TRBJ1-2	.	CASSYTGQDYGYTF	TGTGCCAGCAGTTACACCGGACAAGACTATGGCTACACCTTC
.	TRBV7-9	TRBJ1-1	.	CASSLSGPEAFF	TGTGCCAGCAGCTTATCGGGCCCTGAAGCTTTCTTT
.	TRBV6-5	TRBJ2-2	once	CASKEAGFTGELFF	TGTGCCAGCAAGGAGGCAGGATTCACCGGGGAGCTGTTTTTT
.	TRBV11-2	TRBJ2-3	.	CASSLEYFYTQYF	TGTGCCAGCAGCTTAGAGTACTTTTATACGCAGTATTTT
.	TRBV7-2	TRBJ2-3	.	CASSARVSTDTQYF	TGTGCCAGCAGCGCCCGTGTGAGCACAGATACGCAGTATTTT
TRBD1	TRBV6-2/TRBV6-3	TRBJ1-2	.	CASSGTGGAGGYTF	TGTGCCAGCAGCGGGACAGGGGGCGCAGGTGGCTACACCTTC
TRBD2	TRBV3-1	TRBJ2-7	.	CASRRGDEQYF	TGTGCCAGCAGGCGGGGGGACGAGCAGTACTTC
.	TRBV6-5	TRBJ2-7	medium-sized	CASSYAGTLSYEQYF	TGTGCCAGCAGTTACGCCGGGACACTCTCCTACGAGCAGTACTTC
.	TRBV6-2/TRBV6-3	TRBJ1-1	.	CASSGTEGAEAFF	TGTGCCAGCAGTGGGACCGAAGGCGCTGAAGCTTTCTTT
.	TRBV7-2	TRBJ2-7	.	CASSLGYGNYEQYF	TGTGCCAGCAGCTTAGGTTACGGGAACTACGAGCAGTACTTC
.	TRBV6-2/TRBV6-3	TRBJ2-3	.	CASSYGGFYADTQYF	TGTGCCAGCAGTTACGGGGGGTTCTATGCAGATACGCAGTATTTT
.	TRBV6-6	TRBJ2-3	many	CASSHQRDTQYF	TGTGCCAGCAGCCACCAAAGAGATACGCAGTATTTT
.	TRBV20-1	TRBJ2-3	.	CSVPGAITDTQYF	TGCAGTGTTCCGGGGGCTATCACAGATACGCAGTATTTT
TRBD2	TRBV30	TRBJ2-1	few	CAWSPTGGMYNEQFF	TGTGCCTGGAGTCCAACGGGAGGGATGTACAATGAGCAGTTCTTC
TRBD2	TRBV4-2	TRBJ2-3	.	CASSHTSGGATDTQYF	TGTGCCAGCAGCCATACTAGCGGGGGGGCGACAGATACGCAGTATTTT
.	TRBV27	TRBJ2-4	.	CASSPLWVSGIAKNIQYF	TGTGCCAGCAGTCCACTGTGGGTTAGCGGTATAGCCAAAAACATTCAGTACTTC
.	TRBV12-3/TRBV12-4	TRBJ1-4	few	CASSLGEKLFF	TGTGCCAGCAGTCTAGGAGAAAAACTGTTTTTT
.	TRBV13	TRBJ2-5	.	CASSFSGTPGTQYF	TGTGCCAGCAGCTTCTCCGGGACCCCGGGGACCCAGTACTTC
TRBD2	TRBV20-1	TRBJ2-7	few	CSARGGSPYEQYF	TGCAGTGCTAGAGGCGGGAGTCCCTACGAGCAGTACTTC
TRBD1	TRBV9	TRBJ2-3	few	CASSVDRGTTDTQYF	TGTGCCAGCAGCGTTGACAGGGGAACCACAGATACGCAGTATTTT
.	TRBV5-1	TRBJ1-4	.	CASSQWDGANEKLFF	TGCGCCAGCAGCCAGTGGGACGGGGCTAATGAAAAACTGTTTTTT
.	TRBV20-1	TRBJ2-7	few	CSSLGTSTYEQYF	TGCAGTTCCCTGGGGACCTCAACCTACGAGCAGTACTTC
.	TRBV20-1	TRBJ2-6	.	CSVRDASLPSGANVLTF	TGCAGTGTTAGAGATGCTAGCCTCCCCTCTGGGGCCAACGTCCTGACTTTC
TRBD2	TRBV18	TRBJ2-7	.	CASNSGRLSYEQYF	TGTGCCAGCAATTCCGGGAGGCTCTCCTACGAGCAGTACTTC
TRBD2	TRBV20-1	TRBJ2-1	few	CSASTTSGMYNEQFF	TGCAGTGCCTCCACGACTAGCGGGATGTACAATGAGCAGTTCTTC
.	TRBV29-1	TRBJ1-2	few	CSAQGSQESNYGYTF	TGCAGCGCTCAAGGCTCCCAAGAATCTAACTATGGCTACACCTTC
.	TRBV5-1	TRBJ2-1	.	CASSSHPTRSFNNEQFF	TGCGCCAGCAGCTCGCACCCAACGAGGAGCTTTAACAATGAGCAGTTCTTC
.	TRBV6-5	TRBJ1-4	few	CASSYVRGLNEQLFF	TGTGCCAGCAGTTACGTCAGGGGCCTAAATGAACAACTGTTTTTT
.	TRBV3-1	TRBJ1-2	.	CASSPSGYGGYTF	TGTGCCAGCAGCCCCTCAGGGTACGGGGGCTACACCTTC
.	TRBV20-1	TRBJ2-5	.	CSARDGDQETQYF	TGCAGTGCTAGAGATGGAGACCAAGAGACCCAGTACTTC
TRBD2	TRBV7-6	TRBJ2-3	.	CASSLLSSGSTDTQYF	TGTGCCAGCAGCTTACTCTCTAGCGGGAGCACAGATACGCAGTATTTT
TRBD2	TRBV10-3	TRBJ2-3	.	CAIRTSGGADTQYF	TGTGCCATCAGGACTAGCGGGGGGGCGGATACGCAGTATTTT
.	TRBV29-1	TRBJ1-1	.	CSVDRRLTPEAFF	TGCAGCGTTGATCGCAGGCTAACCCCCGAAGCTTTCTTT
TRBD1	TRBV20-1	TRBJ1-2	.	CSAPRDSYGYTF	TGCAGTGCTCCCCGGGACAGCTATGGCTACACCTTC
.	TRBV29-1	TRBJ2-7	.	CSVRTENEQYF	TGCAGCGTTCGGACGGAGAACGAGCAGTACTTC
.	TRBV5-6	TRBJ2-1	.	CASRGGGPYNEQFF	TGTGCCAGCAGAGGGGGGGGCCCCTACAATGAGCAGTTCTTC